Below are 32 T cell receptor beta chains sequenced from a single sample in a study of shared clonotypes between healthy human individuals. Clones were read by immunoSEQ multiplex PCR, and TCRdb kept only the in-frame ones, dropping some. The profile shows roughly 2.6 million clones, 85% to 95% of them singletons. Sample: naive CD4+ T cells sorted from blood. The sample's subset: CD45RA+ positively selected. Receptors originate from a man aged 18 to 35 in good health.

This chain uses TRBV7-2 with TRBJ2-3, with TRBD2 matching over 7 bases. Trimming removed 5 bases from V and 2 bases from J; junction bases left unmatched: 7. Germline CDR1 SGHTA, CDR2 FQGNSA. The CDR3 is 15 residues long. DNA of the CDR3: TGTGCCAGCAGCCAAGCGGGGACCTCCACAGATACGCAGTATTTT. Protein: CASSQAGTSTDTQYF.

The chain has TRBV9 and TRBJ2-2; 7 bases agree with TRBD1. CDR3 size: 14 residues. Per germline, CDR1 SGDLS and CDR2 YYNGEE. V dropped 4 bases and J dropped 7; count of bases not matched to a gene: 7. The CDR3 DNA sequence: TGTGCCAGCAGCCCAGAACAGGGGAGCGGGGAGCTGTTTTTT. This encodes CASSPEQGSGELFF.

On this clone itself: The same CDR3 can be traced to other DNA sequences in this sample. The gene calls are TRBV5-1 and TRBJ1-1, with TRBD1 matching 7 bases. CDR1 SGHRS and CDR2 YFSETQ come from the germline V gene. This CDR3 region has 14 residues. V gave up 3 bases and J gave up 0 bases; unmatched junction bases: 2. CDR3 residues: CASSSQGVNTEAFF. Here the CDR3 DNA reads TGCGCCAGCAGCTCTCAGGGGGTGAACACTGAAGCTTTCTTT.

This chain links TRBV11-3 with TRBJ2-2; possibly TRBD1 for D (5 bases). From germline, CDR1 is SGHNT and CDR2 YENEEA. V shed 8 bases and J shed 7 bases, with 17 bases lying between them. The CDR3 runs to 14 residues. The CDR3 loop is CASGRGRADGELFF. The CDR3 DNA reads TGTGCCAGCGGGCGCGGCAGGGCTGACGGGGAGCTGTTTTTT. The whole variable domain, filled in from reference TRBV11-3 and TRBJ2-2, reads EAGVVQSPRYKIIEKKQPVAFWCNPISGHNTLYWYLQNLGQGPELLIRYENEEAVDDSQLPKDRFSAERLKGVDSTLKIQPAELGDSAVYLCASGRGRADGELFFGEGSRLTVL.

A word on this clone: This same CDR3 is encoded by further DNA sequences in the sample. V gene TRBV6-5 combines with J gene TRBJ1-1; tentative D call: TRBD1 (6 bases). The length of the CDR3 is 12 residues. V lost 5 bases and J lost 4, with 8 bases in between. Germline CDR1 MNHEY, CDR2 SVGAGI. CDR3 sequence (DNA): TGTGCCAGCAGTCGGACAGCCACTGAAGCTTTCTTT. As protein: CASSRTATEAFF.

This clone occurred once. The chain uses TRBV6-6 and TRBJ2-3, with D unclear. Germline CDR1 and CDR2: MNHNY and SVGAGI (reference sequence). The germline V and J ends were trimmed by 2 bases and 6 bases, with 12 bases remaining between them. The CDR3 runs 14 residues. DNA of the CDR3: TGTGCCAGCAGTTACCGGTCTTTGCCGGATACGCAGTATTTT. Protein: CASSYRSLPDTQYF.

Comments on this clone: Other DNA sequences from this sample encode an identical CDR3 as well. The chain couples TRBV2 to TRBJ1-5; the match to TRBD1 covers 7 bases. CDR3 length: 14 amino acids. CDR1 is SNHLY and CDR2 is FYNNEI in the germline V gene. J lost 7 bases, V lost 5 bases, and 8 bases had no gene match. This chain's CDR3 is CASSRQGGNQPQHF. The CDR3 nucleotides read TGTGCCAGCAGTCGACAGGGAGGGAACCAGCCCCAGCATTTT.

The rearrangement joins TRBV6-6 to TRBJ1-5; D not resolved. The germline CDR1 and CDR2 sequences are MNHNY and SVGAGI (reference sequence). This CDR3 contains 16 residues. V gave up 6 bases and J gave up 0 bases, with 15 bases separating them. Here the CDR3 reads CASSRLGPYSNQPQHF. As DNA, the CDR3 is TGTGCCAGCAGCCGACTCGGACCCTATAGCAATCAGCCCCAGCATTTT.

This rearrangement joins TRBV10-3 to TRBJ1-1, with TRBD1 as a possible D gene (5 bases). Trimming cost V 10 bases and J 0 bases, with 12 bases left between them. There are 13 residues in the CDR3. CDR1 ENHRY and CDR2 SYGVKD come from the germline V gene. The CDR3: CATLARVNTEAFF. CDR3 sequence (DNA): TGTGCCACCCTTGCCAGGGTGAACACTGAAGCTTTCTTT.

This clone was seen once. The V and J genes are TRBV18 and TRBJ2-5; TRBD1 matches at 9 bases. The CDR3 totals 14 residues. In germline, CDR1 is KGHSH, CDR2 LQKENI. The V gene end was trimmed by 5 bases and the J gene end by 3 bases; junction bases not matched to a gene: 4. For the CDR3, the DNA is TGTGCCAGCTCAGAGAGGACAGGGGAAGAGACCCAGTACTTC. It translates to CASSERTGEETQYF.

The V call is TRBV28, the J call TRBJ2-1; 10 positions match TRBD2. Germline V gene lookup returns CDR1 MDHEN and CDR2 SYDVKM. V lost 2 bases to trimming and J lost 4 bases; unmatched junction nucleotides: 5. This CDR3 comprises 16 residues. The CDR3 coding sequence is TGTGCCAGCAGTTTACTAGCGGGGGCCCTTTACAATGAGCAGTTCTTC. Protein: CASSLLAGALYNEQFF.

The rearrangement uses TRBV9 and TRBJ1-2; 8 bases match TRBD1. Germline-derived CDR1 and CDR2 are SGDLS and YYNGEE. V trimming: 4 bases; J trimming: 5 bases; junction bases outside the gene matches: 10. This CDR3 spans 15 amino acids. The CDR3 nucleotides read TGTGCCAGCAGCCCAGGGACAGGTGGCAGATATGGCTACACCTTC. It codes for CASSPGTGGRYGYTF.

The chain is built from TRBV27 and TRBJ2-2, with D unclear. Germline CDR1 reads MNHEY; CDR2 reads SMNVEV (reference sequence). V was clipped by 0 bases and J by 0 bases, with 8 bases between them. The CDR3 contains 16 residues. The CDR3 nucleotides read TGTGCCAGCAGTTTATCGCAGACTTCGAACACCGGGGAGCTGTTTTTT. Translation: CASSLSQTSNTGELFF.

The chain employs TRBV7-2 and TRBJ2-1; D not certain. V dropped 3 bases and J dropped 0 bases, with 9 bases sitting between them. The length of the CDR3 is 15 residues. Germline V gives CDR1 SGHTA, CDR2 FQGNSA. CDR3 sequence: CASSFSASSYNEQFF. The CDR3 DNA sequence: TGTGCCAGCAGCTTTAGTGCAAGCTCCTACAATGAGCAGTTCTTC.

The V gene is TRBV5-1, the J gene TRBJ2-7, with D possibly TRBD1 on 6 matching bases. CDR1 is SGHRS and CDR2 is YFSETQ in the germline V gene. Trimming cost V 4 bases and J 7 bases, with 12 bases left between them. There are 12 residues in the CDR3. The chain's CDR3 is CASSQTGPEQYF. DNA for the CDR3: TGCGCCAGCAGCCAAACAGGGCCGGAGCAGTACTTC.

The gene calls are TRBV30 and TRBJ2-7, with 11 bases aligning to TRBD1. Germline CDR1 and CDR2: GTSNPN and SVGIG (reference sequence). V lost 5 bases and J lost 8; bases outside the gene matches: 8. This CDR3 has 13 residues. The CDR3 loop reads CAWEGQGGGQQYF. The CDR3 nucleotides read TGTGCCTGGGAGGGACAGGGGGGCGGCCAGCAGTACTTC.

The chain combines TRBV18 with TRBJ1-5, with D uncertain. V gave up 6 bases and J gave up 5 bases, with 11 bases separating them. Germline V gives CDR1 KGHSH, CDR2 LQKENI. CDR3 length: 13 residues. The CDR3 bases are TGTGCCAGCTCTCGGGGAGTGGATCAGCCCCAGCATTTT. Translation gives CASSRGVDQPQHF. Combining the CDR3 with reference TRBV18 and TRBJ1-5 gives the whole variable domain NAGVMQNPRHLVRRRGQEARLRCSPMKGHSHVYWYRQLPEEGLKFMVYLQKENIIDESGMPKERFSAEFPKEGPSILRIQQVVRGDSAAYFCASSRGVDQPQHFGDGTRLSIL.

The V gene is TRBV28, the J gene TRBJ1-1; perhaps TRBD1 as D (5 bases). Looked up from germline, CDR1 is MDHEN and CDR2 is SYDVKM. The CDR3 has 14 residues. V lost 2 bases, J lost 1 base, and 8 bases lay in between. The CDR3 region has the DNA TGTGCCAGCAGTTTAGGGGGGAAGAACACTGAAGCTTTCTTT. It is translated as CASSLGGKNTEAFF.

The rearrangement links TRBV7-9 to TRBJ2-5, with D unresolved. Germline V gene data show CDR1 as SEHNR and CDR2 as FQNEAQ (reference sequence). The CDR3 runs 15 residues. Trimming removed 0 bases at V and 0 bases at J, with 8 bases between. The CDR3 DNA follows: TGTGCCAGCAGCTTAGCTAAGGCAGACCAAGAGACCCAGTACTTC. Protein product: CASSLAKADQETQYF.

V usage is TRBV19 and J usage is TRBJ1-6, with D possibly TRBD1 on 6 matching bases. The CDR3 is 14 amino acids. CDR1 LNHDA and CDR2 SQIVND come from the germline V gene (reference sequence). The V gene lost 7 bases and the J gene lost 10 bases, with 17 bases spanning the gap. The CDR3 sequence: CASTPTGTRSPLHF. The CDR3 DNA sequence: TGTGCCAGTACTCCGACAGGAACTCGGTCACCCCTCCACTTT.

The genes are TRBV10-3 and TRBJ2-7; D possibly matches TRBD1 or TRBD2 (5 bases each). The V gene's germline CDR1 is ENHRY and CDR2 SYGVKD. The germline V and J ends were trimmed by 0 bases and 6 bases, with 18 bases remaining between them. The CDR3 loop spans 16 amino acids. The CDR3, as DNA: TGTGCCATCAGTGAGTCGGGGGTAAGAGGTGTCTCCGAGCAGTACTTC. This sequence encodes CAISESGVRGVSEQYF.

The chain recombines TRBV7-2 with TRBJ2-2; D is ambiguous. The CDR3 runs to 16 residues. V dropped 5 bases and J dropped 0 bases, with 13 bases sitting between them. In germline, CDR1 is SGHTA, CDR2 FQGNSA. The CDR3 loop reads CASSGVVVANTGELFF. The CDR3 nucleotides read TGTGCCAGCAGCGGAGTGGTCGTCGCGAACACCGGGGAGCTGTTTTTT. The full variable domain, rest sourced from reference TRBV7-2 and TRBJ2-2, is GAGVSQSPSNKVTEKGKDVELRCDPISGHTALYWYRQSLGQGLEFLIYFQGNSAPDKSGLPSDRFSAERTGGSVSTLTIQRTQQEDSAVYLCASSGVVVANTGELFFGEGSRLTVL.

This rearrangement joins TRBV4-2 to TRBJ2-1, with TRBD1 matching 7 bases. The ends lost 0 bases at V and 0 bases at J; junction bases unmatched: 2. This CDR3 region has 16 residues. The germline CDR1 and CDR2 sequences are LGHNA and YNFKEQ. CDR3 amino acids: CASSQETGISYNEQFF. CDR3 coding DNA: TGTGCCAGCAGCCAAGAGACAGGGATCTCCTACAATGAGCAGTTCTTC.

This chain's CDR3 is CASSHYSGANVLTF. CDR3 nucleotide sequence: TGCGCCAGCAGCCACTACTCTGGGGCCAACGTCCTGACTTTC. The V and J genes are TRBV4-1 and TRBJ2-6; D not resolved. Germline V gene lookup returns CDR1 MGHRA and CDR2 YSYEKL. V shed 3 bases and J shed 0 bases, with 3 bases lying between them. The CDR3 covers 14 residues.

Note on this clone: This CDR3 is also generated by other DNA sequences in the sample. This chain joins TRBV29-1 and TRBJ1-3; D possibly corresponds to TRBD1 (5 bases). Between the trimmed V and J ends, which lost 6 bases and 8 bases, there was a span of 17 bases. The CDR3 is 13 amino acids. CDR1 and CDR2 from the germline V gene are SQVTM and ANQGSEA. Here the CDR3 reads CSVEGRASDTIYF. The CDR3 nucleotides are TGCAGCGTCGAGGGACGGGCGTCGGACACCATATATTTT.

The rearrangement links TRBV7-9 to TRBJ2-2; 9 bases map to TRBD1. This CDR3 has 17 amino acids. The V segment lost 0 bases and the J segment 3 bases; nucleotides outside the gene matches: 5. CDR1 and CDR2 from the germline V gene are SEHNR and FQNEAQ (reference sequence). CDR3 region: CASSLAGTGKYTGELFF. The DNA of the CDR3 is TGTGCCAGCAGCTTAGCGGGGACAGGGAAGTACACCGGGGAGCTGTTTTTT.

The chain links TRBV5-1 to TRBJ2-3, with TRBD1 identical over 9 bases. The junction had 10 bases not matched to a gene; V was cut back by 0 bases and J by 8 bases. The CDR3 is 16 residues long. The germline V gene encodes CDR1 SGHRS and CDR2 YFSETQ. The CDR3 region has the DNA TGCGCCAGCAGCTTGGTTGGCCTACAGACAGGGGGTACGCAGTATTTT. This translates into CASSLVGLQTGGTQYF.

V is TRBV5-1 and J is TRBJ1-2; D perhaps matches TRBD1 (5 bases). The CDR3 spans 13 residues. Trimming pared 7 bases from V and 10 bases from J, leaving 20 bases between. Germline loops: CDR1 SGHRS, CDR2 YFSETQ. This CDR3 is CASSSKDGTPYTF. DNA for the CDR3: TGCGCCAGCTCAAGCAAGGACGGGACCCCCTACACCTTC.

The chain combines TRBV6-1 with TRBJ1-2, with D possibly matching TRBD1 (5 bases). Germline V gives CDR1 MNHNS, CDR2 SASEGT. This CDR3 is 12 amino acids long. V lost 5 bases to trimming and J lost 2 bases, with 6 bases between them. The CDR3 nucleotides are TGTGCCAGCAGTTGGACAAACTATGGCTACACCTTC. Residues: CASSWTNYGYTF.

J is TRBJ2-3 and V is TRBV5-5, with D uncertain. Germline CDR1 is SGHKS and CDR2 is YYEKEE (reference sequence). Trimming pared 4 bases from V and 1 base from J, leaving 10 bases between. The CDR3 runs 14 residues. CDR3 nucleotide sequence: TGTGCCAGCAGCCGTAGTAGGGGCACAGATACGCAGTATTTT. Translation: CASSRSRGTDTQYF.

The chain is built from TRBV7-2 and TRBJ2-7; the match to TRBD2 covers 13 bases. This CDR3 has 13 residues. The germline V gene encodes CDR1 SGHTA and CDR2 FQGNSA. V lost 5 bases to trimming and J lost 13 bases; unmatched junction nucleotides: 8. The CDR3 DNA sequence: TGTGCCAGCAGCGAGGGACTAGCGGGAAGGCGCTACTTC. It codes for CASSEGLAGRRYF.

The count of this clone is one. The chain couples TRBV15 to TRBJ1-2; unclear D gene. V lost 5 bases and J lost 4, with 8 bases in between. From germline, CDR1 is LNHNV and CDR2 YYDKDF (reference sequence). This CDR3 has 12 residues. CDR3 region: CATSGSSYGYTF. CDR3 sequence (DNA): TGTGCCACCAGCGGCAGCAGCTATGGCTACACCTTC.